This T cell receptor beta chain emerged from a study of graft-versus-host responses after intestinal transplantation. To release intraepithelial and lamina propria lymphocytes, the graft tissue was processed. Here immunoSEQ multiplex PCR was the method, and the copy in TCRdb shows in-frame clones only, minus some. The sample contains over 60,000 clones, about 89% of which appear only once. The material sequenced was ileum tissue, taken roughly 54 weeks after transplant. This clonotype was obtained from a human patient who received an intestinal transplant, so some T cells may come from the graft donor.

CDR3 nucleotides: TGCGCCAGCACCCGGACAGGGGGAAACACTGAAGCTTTCTTT. It encodes CASTRTGGNTEAFF. The rearrangement joins TRBV5-1 to TRBJ1-1, with TRBD1 identical over 10 bases. The CDR3 is 14 residues long. Trimming cost V 6 bases and J 2 bases; bases outside gene matches: 4. The germline V gene has CDR1 SGHRS and CDR2 YFSETQ.